The source of this TCR beta chain is a study of T cells after somatic rescue of genetic block. The CDR3 totals 15 residues. Trimming pared 3 bases from V and 4 bases from J, leaving 16 bases between. CDR1 MDHEN and CDR2 SYDVKM come from the germline V gene. The protocol was immunoSEQ multiplex PCR, while the TCRdb copy is restricted to in-frame clones and leaves out a portion. This table has tens of thousands of clones, roughly 91% appearing once. The receptor was derived from a man between 25 and 39 years old. This rearrangement joins TRBV28 to TRBJ2-7; tentatively, D is TRBD2 (6 bases). The sequenced sample consisted of peripheral blood mononuclear cells (PBMCs). CDR3 in amino acids: CASSFPGLINYEQYF. The CDR3 coding sequence is TGTGCCAGCAGTTTTCCGGGACTGATTAATTACGAGCAGTACTTC.